A single sample is the source of the 21 T cell receptor beta chains below, sequenced in a study of memory CD4+ T cells and cytomegalovirus serostatus. The sort gate was single viable CD3+CD4+CD8-CD45RO+ cells for memory CD4+ T cells. Profiled with immunoSEQ multiplex PCR; TCRdb holds only in-frame clones, not every one. The data contain tens of thousands of clones, 70% to 85% of them singletons. The material sequenced was memory CD4+ T cells from blood. The origin of the receptors is an adult in good health and CMV-seronegative.

This rearrangement joins TRBV2 to TRBJ2-5, with D possibly matching TRBD1 (6 bases). The CDR3 covers 14 residues. Deletions cut 1 base from V and 4 bases from J, with 10 bases between. Germline values: CDR1 SNHLY, CDR2 FYNNEI. CDR3 DNA: TGTGCCAGCAGTGAAGTGGTCAGGGGAGAGACCCAGTACTTC. Protein: CASSEVVRGETQYF. Full variable domain (remainder filled in from reference TRBV2 and TRBJ2-5): EPEVTQTPSHQVTQMGQEVILRCVPISNHLYFYWYRQILGQKVEFLVSFYNNEISEKSEIFDDQFSVERPDGSNFTLKIRSTKLEDSAMYFCASSEVVRGETQYFGPGTRLLVL.

V and J are TRBV19 and TRBJ1-1, with D possibly being TRBD1 (6 bases). The ends were cut back, 5 bases at V and 4 bases at J, with 14 bases in the middle. The CDR3 has 14 residues. Per the germline V gene, CDR1 is LNHDA and CDR2 is SQIVND (reference sequence). CDR3 loop: CASSVLKQGTEAFF. CDR3 bases: TGTGCCAGTAGTGTCCTAAAACAGGGCACTGAAGCTTTCTTT. Combining the CDR3 with reference TRBV19 and TRBJ1-1 gives the whole variable domain DGGITQSPKYLFRKEGQNVTLSCEQNLNHDAMYWYRQDPGQGLRLIYYSQIVNDFQKGDIAEGYSVSREKKESFPLTVTSAQKNPTAFYLCASSVLKQGTEAFFGQGTRLTVV.

The chain recombines TRBV28 with TRBJ1-2; D is unclear. This CDR3 has 12 amino acids. V was cut by 1 base and J by 8 bases, with 8 bases left in between. Germline assignment: CDR1 MDHEN and CDR2 SYDVKM. CDR3 sequence (DNA): TGTGCCAGCAGTTTATACGGGCAGGGCTACACCTTC. As protein: CASSLYGQGYTF.

This rearrangement joins TRBV4-1 to TRBJ1-1, with unresolved D. CDR1 and CDR2 from the germline V gene are MGHRA and YSYEKL. The V gene lost 5 bases and the J gene lost 0 bases, with 7 bases spanning the gap. The CDR3 spans 13 residues. Here the CDR3 reads CASSSHLNTEAFF. In DNA form, the CDR3 reads TGCGCCAGCAGCTCACACTTGAACACTGAAGCTTTCTTT.

The chain is built from TRBV7-2 and TRBJ2-7; TRBD1 is a possible D gene (7 bases). This CDR3 is built from 17 residues. CDR1 is SGHTA and CDR2 is FQGNSA in the germline V gene. With 1 base removed from V and 3 bases from J, the gap between germline ends came to 19 bases. The CDR3 sequence is CASSLDRRGRINYEQYF. As DNA, the CDR3 is TGTGCCAGCAGCTTAGATCGGAGGGGGCGGATTAACTACGAGCAGTACTTC.

The sample holds a few counts of this clone. The chain has TRBV6-5 and TRBJ1-6; 8 bases agree with TRBD1. The germline gives CDR1 MNHEY, CDR2 SVGAGI. V shed 0 bases, J shed 9 bases, and the junction held 4 bases outside the gene matches. The CDR3 is 15 residues long. This CDR3 reads CASSYSGQGLSPLHF. The CDR3 DNA reads as TGTGCCAGCAGTTACTCTGGACAGGGCCTTTCACCCCTCCACTTT.

The chain carries TRBV6-1 and TRBJ1-2; TRBD1 agrees at 7 bases. The germline gives CDR1 MNHNS, CDR2 SASEGT. V shed 4 bases and J 5 bases; nucleotides not matched to a gene: 4. This CDR3 region has 13 residues. CDR3 nucleotide sequence: TGTGCCAGCAGTGGTCAACAGGGGTATGGCTACACCTTC. Protein: CASSGQQGYGYTF.

The J gene is TRBJ1-5, the V gene TRBV19; the match to TRBD1 covers 10 bases. CDR1 LNHDA and CDR2 SQIVND come from the germline V gene (reference sequence). There are 16 residues in the CDR3. V was pared by 6 bases and J by 2 bases, with 7 bases of the junction left unmatched. The CDR3 protein is CASRGTGVYGNQPQHF. In nucleotides, the CDR3 is TGTGCCAGTAGGGGGACAGGGGTTTATGGCAATCAGCCCCAGCATTTT.

The chain joins TRBV5-4 to TRBJ2-5; D gene unclear. V lost 0 bases and J 5 bases, leaving 5 bases between the germline ends. There are 12 residues in the CDR3. Germline V gene lookup returns CDR1 SGHNT and CDR2 YYREEE (reference sequence). The CDR3 coding sequence is TGTGCCAGCAGCTTGGTCACCGAGACCCAGTACTTC. Amino acids: CASSLVTETQYF. Full variable domain (outside the CDR3, taken from reference TRBV5-4 and TRBJ2-5): ETGVTQSPTHLIKTRGQQVTLRCSSQSGHNTVSWYQQALGQGPQFIFQYYREEENGRGNFPPRFSGLQFPNYSSELNVNALELDDSALYLCASSLVTETQYFGPGTRLLVL.

This chain uses TRBV11-3 with TRBJ2-6; D may be TRBD1 or TRBD2 (7 bases each). Germline values: CDR1 SGHNT, CDR2 YENEEA. V was shortened by 5 bases and J by 2 bases, with 10 bases between the two germline ends. This CDR3 is 15 amino acids long. The CDR3 protein is CASSPGGAGANVLTF. The CDR3 DNA reads as TGTGCCAGCAGCCCAGGGGGGGCTGGGGCCAACGTCCTGACTTTC.

The V and J genes are TRBV12-5 and TRBJ1-1; D possibly corresponds to TRBD1 (5 bases). Germline lookup yields CDR1 LGHNT and CDR2 FRNRAP. The V end lost 8 bases, the J end lost 6 bases, and 19 bases lay between the germline ends. The CDR3 length is 14 residues. In DNA, the CDR3 is TGTGCTAGTAAAAGATTAGGGGAGTTCTCTGAAGCTTTCTTT. Its protein product is CASKRLGEFSEAFF.

The CDR3 nucleotides are TGTGCCAGCAGCCAAGTTGACAGTTTGAACACTGAAGCTTTCTTT. Encoded protein: CASSQVDSLNTEAFF. The rearrangement uses TRBV14 and TRBJ1-1; weak D call: TRBD1 (5 bases). Trimming shortened V by 1 base and J by 0 bases, and 9 bases separated the two germline ends. The CDR3 runs to 15 residues. Germline CDR1 is SGHDN and CDR2 is FVKESK. The variable domain in full, with the rest retrieved from reference TRBV14 and TRBJ1-1, is EAGVTQFPSHSVIEKGQTVTLRCDPISGHDNLYWYRRVMGKEIKFLLHFVKESKQDESGMPNNRFLAERTGGTYSTLKVQPAELEDSGVYFCASSQVDSLNTEAFFGQGTRLTVV.

This rearrangement joins TRBV6-6 to TRBJ2-7; 10 bases align to TRBD2. Germline lookup yields CDR1 MNHNY and CDR2 SVGAGI (reference sequence). The junction had 1 base not matched to a gene; V was cut back by 3 bases and J by 2 bases. The CDR3 runs 14 residues. The CDR3 loop reads CASSYSGGPYEQYF. The CDR3 DNA reads as TGTGCCAGCAGTTATAGCGGGGGGCCCTACGAGCAGTACTTC.

This clone showed up just once. This chain joins TRBV28 and TRBJ1-5, with 7 bases lining up with TRBD1. V lost 6 bases, J lost 6 bases, and 8 bases stayed unmatched. CDR3 size: 14 residues. The germline V gene encodes CDR1 MDHEN and CDR2 SYDVKM. The CDR3 bases are TGTGCCAGCAGAACGAGACAGGGAAGTCAGCCCCAGCATTTT. Residues: CASRTRQGSQPQHF.

The sample holds a few counts of this clone. The J gene is TRBJ1-1, the V gene TRBV19; 7 bases fit TRBD1. V was pared by 5 bases and J by 5 bases, with 8 bases of the junction left unmatched. This CDR3 contains 14 residues. Germline CDR1 reads LNHDA; CDR2 reads SQIVND (reference sequence). The CDR3 DNA is TGTGCCAGTAGTTCCCACAGGGGACAGACTGAAGCTTTCTTT. Translated: CASSSHRGQTEAFF. The full variable domain, its missing parts supplied by reference TRBV19 and TRBJ1-1, is DGGITQSPKYLFRKEGQNVTLSCEQNLNHDAMYWYRQDPGQGLRLIYYSQIVNDFQKGDIAEGYSVSREKKESFPLTVTSAQKNPTAFYLCASSSHRGQTEAFFGQGTRLTVV.

The V gene is TRBV29-1, the J gene TRBJ2-5, with 9 bases matching TRBD2. CDR1 is SQVTM, CDR2 ANQGSEA, per germline. After removal of 4 bases from V and 6 bases from J, the junction contained 9 bases not matched to a gene. The CDR3 length is 14 residues. The CDR3 DNA reads TGCAGCGTTGTAGGCGGGGGGGCCGGCCAGACCCAGTACTTC. Protein product: CSVVGGGAGQTQYF.

The sample holds one count of this clone. The CDR3 DNA sequence: TGCGCCAGCAGCTTGGGGGGCGGGGCGGAGGAGCAGTACTTC. It codes for CASSLGGGAEEQYF. The V gene is TRBV5-1, the J gene TRBJ2-7; D is possibly TRBD2 (6 bases). The CDR3 contains 14 residues. V lost 0 bases and J 7 bases, leaving 14 bases between the germline ends. Germline V gene sequence: CDR1 SGHRS, CDR2 YFSETQ.

This chain uses TRBV27 with TRBJ2-3; no reliable D call. The germline V gene has CDR1 MNHEY and CDR2 SMNVEV (reference sequence). The CDR3 has 16 residues. V dropped 6 bases and J dropped 0 bases, with 16 bases sitting between them. CDR3 loop: CASRTLRRRSTDTQYF. Written as DNA, the CDR3 is TGTGCCAGCAGAACTCTGCGGCGGCGAAGCACAGATACGCAGTATTTT.

This clone was observed once. The chain carries TRBV7-9 and TRBJ2-1; no firm D call. The CDR3 covers 13 residues. The germline CDR1 and CDR2 sequences are SEHNR and FQNEAQ (reference sequence). With 2 bases removed from V and 7 bases from J, the gap between germline ends came to 9 bases. This CDR3 is CASSLLGVNEQFF. The CDR3 DNA reads as TGTGCCAGCAGCTTACTTGGGGTTAATGAGCAGTTCTTC.

The V and J genes are TRBV5-1 and TRBJ1-4, with D unresolved. V dropped 2 bases and J dropped 3 bases, with 11 bases sitting between them. The CDR3 length is 15 residues. Germline V gene sequence: CDR1 SGHRS, CDR2 YFSETQ. For the CDR3, the DNA is TGCGCCAGCAGCTTCACGAAAGGAGCTAATGAAAAACTGTTTTTT. This translates into CASSFTKGANEKLFF.

This clone has just one count. V gene TRBV4-1 combines with J gene TRBJ2-7, with D perhaps TRBD2 (5 bases). Between the trimmed V and J ends, which lost 4 bases and 2 bases, there was a span of 12 bases. Germline V lookup: CDR1 MGHRA, CDR2 YSYEKL. This CDR3 region has 14 residues. CDR3 protein: CASSLSLGTYEQYF. For the CDR3, the DNA is TGCGCCAGCAGCCTCTCACTAGGAACCTACGAGCAGTACTTC.